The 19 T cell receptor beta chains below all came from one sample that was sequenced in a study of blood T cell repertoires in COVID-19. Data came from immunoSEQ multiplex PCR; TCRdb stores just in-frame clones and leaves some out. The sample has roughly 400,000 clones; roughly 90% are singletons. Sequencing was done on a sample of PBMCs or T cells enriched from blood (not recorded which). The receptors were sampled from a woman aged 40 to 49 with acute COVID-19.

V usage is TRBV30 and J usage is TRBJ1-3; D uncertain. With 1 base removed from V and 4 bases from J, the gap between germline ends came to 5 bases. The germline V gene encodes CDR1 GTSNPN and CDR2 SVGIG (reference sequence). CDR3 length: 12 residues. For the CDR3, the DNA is TGTGCCTGGAGTGGTTTAGGAAACACCATATATTTT. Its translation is CAWSGLGNTIYF.

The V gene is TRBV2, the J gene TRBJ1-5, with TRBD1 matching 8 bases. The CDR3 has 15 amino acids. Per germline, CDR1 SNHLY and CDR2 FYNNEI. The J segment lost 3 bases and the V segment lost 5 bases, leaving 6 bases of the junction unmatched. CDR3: CASSLAGQDNQPQHF. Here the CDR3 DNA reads TGTGCCAGCAGTCTAGCGGGACAGGACAATCAGCCCCAGCATTTT.

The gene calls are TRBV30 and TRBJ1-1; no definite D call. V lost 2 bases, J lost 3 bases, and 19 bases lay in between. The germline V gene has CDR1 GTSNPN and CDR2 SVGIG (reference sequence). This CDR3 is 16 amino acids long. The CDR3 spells CAWSPFGLPSYTEAFF. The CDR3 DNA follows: TGTGCCTGGAGTCCATTTGGACTTCCTAGCTACACTGAAGCTTTCTTT.

CDR3 region: CSVGAGGQETQYF. CDR3 sequence (DNA): TGCAGCGTTGGAGCGGGGGGGCAGGAGACCCAGTACTTC. The chain links TRBV29-1 to TRBJ2-5; 10 nucleotides align to TRBD2. CDR3 size: 13 residues. CDR1 is SQVTM and CDR2 is ANQGSEA in the germline V gene. After removal of 4 bases from V and 5 bases from J, the junction contained 4 bases not matched to a gene.

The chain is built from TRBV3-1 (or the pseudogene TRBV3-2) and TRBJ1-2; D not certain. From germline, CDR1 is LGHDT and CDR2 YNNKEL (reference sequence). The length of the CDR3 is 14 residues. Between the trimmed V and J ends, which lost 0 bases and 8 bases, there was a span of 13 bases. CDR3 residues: CASSQDAGKEGYTF. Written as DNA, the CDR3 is TGTGCCAGCAGCCAAGATGCGGGAAAGGAGGGCTACACCTTC.

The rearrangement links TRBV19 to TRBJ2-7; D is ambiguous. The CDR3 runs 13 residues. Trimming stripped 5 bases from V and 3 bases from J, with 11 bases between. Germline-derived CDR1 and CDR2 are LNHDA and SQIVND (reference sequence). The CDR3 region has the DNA TGTGCCAGTAGTTCGGGTTCCAGCTACGAGCAGTACTTC. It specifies CASSSGSSYEQYF.

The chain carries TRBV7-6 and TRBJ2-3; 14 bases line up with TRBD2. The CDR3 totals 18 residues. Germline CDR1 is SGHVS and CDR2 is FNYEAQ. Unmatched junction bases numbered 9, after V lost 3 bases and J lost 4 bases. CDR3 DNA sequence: TGTGCCAGCAGCTTTAGACCCGGGACTAGCGGGGGTTCAGATACGCAGTATTTT. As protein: CASSFRPGTSGGSDTQYF. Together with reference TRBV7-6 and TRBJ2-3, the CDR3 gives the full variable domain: GAGVSQSPRYKVTKRGQDVALRCDPISGHVSLYWYRQALGQGPEFLTYFNYEAQQDKSGLPNDRFSAERPEGSISTLTIQRTEQRDSAMYRCASSFRPGTSGGSDTQYFGPGTRLTVL.

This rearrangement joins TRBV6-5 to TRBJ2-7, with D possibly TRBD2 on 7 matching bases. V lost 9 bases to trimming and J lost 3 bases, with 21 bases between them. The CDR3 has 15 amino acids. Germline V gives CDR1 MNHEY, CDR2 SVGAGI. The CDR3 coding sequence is TGTGCCAGTTGCCGAGGGGGGGCTAATTGCTACGAGCAGTACTTC. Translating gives CASCRGGANCYEQYF.

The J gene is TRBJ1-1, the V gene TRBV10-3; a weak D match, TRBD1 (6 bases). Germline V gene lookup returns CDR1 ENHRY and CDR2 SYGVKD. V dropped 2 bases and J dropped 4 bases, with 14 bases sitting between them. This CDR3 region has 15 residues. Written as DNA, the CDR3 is TGTGCCATCAGTGAGAACAGGGTCCAGGGCACTGAAGCTTTCTTT. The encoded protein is CAISENRVQGTEAFF.

The CDR3, as DNA: TGCAGCGTTGAAGATACCGTCAGGGGGGACGGCTACACCTTC. This sequence encodes CSVEDTVRGDGYTF. V and J are TRBV29-1 and TRBJ1-2; 7 bases align to TRBD1. The CDR3 is 14 amino acids. Germline lookup yields CDR1 SQVTM and CDR2 ANQGSEA. J gave up 8 bases and V 0 bases, and 9 bases lay outside the gene matches.

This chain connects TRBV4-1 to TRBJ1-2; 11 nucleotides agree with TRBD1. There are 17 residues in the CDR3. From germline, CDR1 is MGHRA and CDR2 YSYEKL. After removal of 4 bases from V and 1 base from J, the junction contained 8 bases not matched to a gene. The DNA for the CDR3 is TGCGCCAGCAGCCTACCATCGGGGACAGGGGGTAACTATGGCTACACCTTC. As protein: CASSLPSGTGGNYGYTF.

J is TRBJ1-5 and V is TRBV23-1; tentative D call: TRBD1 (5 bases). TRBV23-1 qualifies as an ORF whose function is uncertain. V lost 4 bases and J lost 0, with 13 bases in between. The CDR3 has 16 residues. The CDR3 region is CASSPYRFYSNQPQHF. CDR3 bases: TGCGCCAGCAGTCCCTACAGGTTTTATAGCAATCAGCCCCAGCATTTT.

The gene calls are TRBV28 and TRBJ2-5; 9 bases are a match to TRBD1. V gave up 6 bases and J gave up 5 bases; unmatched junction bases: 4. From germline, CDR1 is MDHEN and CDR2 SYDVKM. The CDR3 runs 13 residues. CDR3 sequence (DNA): TGTGCCAGCAGGGGGACAGGGAGGGAGACCCAGTACTTC. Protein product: CASRGTGRETQYF. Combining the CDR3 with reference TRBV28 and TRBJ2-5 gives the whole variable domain DVKVTQSSRYLVKRTGEKVFLECVQDMDHENMFWYRQDPGLGLRLIYFSYDVKMKEKGDIPEGYSVSREKKERFSLILESASTNQTSMYLCASRGTGRETQYFGPGTRLLVL.

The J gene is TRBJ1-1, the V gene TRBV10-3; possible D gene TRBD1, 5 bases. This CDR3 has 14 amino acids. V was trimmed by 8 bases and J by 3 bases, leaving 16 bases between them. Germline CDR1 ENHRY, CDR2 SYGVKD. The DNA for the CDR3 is TGTGCCATCTCAACCGGCTTAGGGGACACTGAAGCTTTCTTT. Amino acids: CAISTGLGDTEAFF.

CDR3 sequence reads: CASSLTGGNGYTF. In nucleotides, the CDR3 is TGTGCCAGCAGTTTAACAGGGGGCAATGGCTACACCTTC. V usage is TRBV28 and J usage is TRBJ1-2; TRBD1 matches 9 bases. Germline CDR1 is MDHEN and CDR2 is SYDVKM. The V segment lost 2 bases and the J segment 6 bases; nucleotides outside the gene matches: 1. The length of the CDR3 is 13 residues.

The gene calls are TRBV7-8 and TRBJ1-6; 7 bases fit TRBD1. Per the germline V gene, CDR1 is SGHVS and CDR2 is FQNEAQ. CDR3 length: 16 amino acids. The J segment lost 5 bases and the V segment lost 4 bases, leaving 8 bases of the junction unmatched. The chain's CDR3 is CASSSTGTANNSPLHF. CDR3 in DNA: TGTGCCAGCAGCTCCACCGGGACAGCGAATAATTCACCCCTCCACTTT. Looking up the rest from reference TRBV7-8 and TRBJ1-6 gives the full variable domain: GAGVSQSPRYKVAKRGQDVALRCDPISGHVSLFWYQQALGQGPEFLTYFQNEAQLDKSGLPSDRFFAERPEGSVSTLKIQRTQQEDSAVYLCASSSTGTANNSPLHFGNGTRLTVT.

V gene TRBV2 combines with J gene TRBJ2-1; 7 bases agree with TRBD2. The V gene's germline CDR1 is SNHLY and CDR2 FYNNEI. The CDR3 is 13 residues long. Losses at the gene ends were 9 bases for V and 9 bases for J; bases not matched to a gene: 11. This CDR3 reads CARDSGGGGEQFF. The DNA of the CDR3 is TGTGCCAGAGACTCGGGAGGTGGAGGTGAGCAGTTCTTC. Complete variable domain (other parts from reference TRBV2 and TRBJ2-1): EPEVTQTPSHQVTQMGQEVILRCVPISNHLYFYWYRQILGQKVEFLVSFYNNEISEKSEIFDDQFSVERPDGSNFTLKIRSTKLEDSAMYFCARDSGGGGEQFFGPGTRLTVL.

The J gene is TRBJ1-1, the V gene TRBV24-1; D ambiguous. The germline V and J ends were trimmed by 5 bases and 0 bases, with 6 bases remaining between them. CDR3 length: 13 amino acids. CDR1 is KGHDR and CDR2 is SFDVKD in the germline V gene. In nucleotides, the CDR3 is TGTGCCACCAGTGGCGGGGTGAACACTGAAGCTTTCTTT. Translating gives CATSGGVNTEAFF.

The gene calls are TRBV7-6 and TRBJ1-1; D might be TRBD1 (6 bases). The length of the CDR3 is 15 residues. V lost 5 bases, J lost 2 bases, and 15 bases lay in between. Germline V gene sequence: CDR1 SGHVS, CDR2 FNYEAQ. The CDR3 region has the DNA TGTGCCAGCAGCAACGGGGGGGGGCTTAACACTGAAGCTTTCTTT. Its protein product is CASSNGGGLNTEAFF.